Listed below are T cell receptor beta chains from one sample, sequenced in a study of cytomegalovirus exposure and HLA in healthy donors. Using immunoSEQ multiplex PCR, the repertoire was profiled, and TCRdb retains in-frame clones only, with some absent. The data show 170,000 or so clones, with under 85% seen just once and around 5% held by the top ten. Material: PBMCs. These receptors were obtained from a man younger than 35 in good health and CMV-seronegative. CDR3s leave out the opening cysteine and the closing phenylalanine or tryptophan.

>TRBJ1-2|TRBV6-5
ASSYKPATAYGYT
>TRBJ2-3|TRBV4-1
ASSQVVLAPLSQY
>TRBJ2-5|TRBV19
ASSPRQGIQETQY
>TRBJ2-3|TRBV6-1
ASWQVTDTQY
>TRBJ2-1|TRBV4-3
ASSQEWQVRNEQF
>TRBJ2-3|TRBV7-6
ASSLVRTDTQY
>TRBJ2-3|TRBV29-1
SPSGGDTQY
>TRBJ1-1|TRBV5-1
ASSLQGPRDTEAF
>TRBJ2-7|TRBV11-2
ASSVEGHREQY
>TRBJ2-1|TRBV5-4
ASSFSKSGGNEQF
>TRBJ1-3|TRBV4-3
ASSQDPTRGNTIY
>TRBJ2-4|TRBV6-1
ASSEALSGGTLAKNIQY
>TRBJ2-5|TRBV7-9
ASSLEARRETQY
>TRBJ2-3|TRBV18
ASNQRGDTDTQY
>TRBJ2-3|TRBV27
ASSSRGTSTDTQY
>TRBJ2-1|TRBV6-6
ASSYLGLADRGEQF
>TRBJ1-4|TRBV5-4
ASSPEGGGEKLF
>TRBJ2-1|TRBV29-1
SVRTASLVYNEQF
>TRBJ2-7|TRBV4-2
ASSQDLEASSYEQY
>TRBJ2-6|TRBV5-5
ASSSAGEANVLT
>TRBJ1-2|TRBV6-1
ASSEETDNYGYT
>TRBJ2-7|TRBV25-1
ASSEQGQGVSYEQY
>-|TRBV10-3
ATHEGGVEQY
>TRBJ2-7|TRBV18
ASSPGQAGDGNEQY
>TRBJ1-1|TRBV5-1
ASSLTGTHTEAF
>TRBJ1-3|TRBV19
ASSMGSGGPGNTIY
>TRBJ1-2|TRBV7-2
ASSLHTIRNYGYT
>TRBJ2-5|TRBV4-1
ASSQVAGGGAQETQY
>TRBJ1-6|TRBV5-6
ASSLELGLNSPLH
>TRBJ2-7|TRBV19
ASSIRTGGYEQY
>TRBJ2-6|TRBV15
ATEMGANGANVLT
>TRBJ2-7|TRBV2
ASSELGTSGREQY
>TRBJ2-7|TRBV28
ASDRAGLAGDSYEQY
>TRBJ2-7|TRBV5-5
ASSLVSGGIYEQY
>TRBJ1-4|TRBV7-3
ASSTTGGGEKLF
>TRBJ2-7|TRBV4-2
ASSPGLAGVGAYEQY
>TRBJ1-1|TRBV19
ASSMAAGFGTEAF
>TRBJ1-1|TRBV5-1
ASSSSLTAMNTEAF
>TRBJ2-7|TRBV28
ASSRGYGREYEQY